The present entry profiles one T cell receptor (beta chain) with its context. The antigen remains undetermined. The sample is drawn from a study of cytomegalovirus exposure and HLA in healthy donors. 13 Jbeta primers and 60 Vbeta primers were used for the PCR. Only in-frame clones appear in the TCRdb table, and some are missing; sequencing was by immunoSEQ multiplex PCR. Of over 130,000 clones in the sample, 70% to 85% were seen once. V was pared by 2 bases and J by 0 bases, with 8 bases of the junction left unmatched. Per the germline V gene, CDR1 is LNHDA and CDR2 is SQIVND (reference sequence). The CDR3 covers 19 residues. Study-wide results and caveats: Highest at DRB1 and lowest at HLA-C, TCR association rates differed among HLA loci in a later analysis. The study reported that TCR beta sequences accurately predicted HLA-A and HLA-B alleles in most subjects. The dataset shows that most TCR sequences were rare, while some public TCRs occurred in many donors.

The source of this sequence is a young man in good health and CMV-seropositive. Sequencing was performed on PBMCs. This chain connects TRBV19 to TRBJ2-6; TRBD1 agrees at 9 bases. The CDR3 sequence is CASSITGTGRLSGANVLTF. The CDR3 nucleotides are TGTGCCAGTAGTATAACCGGGACAGGGAGACTCTCTGGGGCCAACGTCCTGACTTTC.